The 26 T cell receptor beta chains below all came from one sample that was sequenced in a study of CXCR3-negative and CXCR3-positive naive CD8 T cells (dated by TCRdb to between 2018 and 2021). Results the study describes overall, beyond this receptor: TRB CDR3s from CXCR3-positive naive cells showed higher hydrophobicity (lower Kidera factor 4), lower energy, and higher strength and volume indices than CXCR3-negative naive cells.

Their antigen targets remain unknown. The sequencing machine was a NextSeq 550. The Human TCR Profiling Kit (MiLaboratory) was used to make UMI-labeled 5' RACE TRB cDNA libraries. Each entry corresponds to one CDR3 protein sequence from reads that TCRdb reprocessed, and DNA is not given. This sample's table carries some 47,000 distinct CDR3 sequences. Clones ranked in the top ten supply approximately 0.52% of the sample. Specimen: naive CXCR3+ CD8+ T cells from blood. The cell subset or site tag for this specimen amounts to: CD45RO-CCR7+CD27+CD95- naive CD8+ T cells expressing CXCR3 (TNR3+). The receptor set was obtained from a human donor in good health. Some clones in this sample may be carry-over from other donors' samples.

This chain uses TRBV4-3 with TRBJ2-7; TCRdb designates TRBD1, a call that cannot be tested without DNA. CDR1 LGHNA and CDR2 YSLEER come from the germline V gene. This CDR3 is built from 15 residues. The CDR3 reads CASSQDESGGYEQYF.

J is TRBJ1-2 and V is TRBV29-1; TCRdb returns TRBD1, unconfirmable since there is no DNA. This CDR3 is built from 17 residues. Per germline, CDR1 SQVTM and CDR2 ANQGSEA. The CDR3 here is CSVVGVGAVPSNYGYTF. The full variable domain, with the rest looked up from reference TRBV29-1 and TRBJ1-2, is SAVISQKPSRDICQRGTSLTIQCQVDSQVTMMFWYRQQPGQSLTLIATANQGSEATYESGFVIDKFPISRPNLTFSTLTVSNMSPEDSSIYLCSVVGVGAVPSNYGYTFGSGTRLTVV.

This chain uses TRBV2 with TRBJ1-1; as DNA is missing, the TRBD1 call by TCRdb cannot be tested. CDR3 length equals 14 residues. Per the germline V gene, CDR1 is SNHLY and CDR2 is FYNNEI. The CDR3 loop reads CASSEGRTNTEAFF.

The rearrangement links TRBV5-8 to TRBJ2-1. Germline loops: CDR1 SGHTS, CDR2 YDEGEE. CDR3 length equals 15 residues. CDR3 in amino acids: CASSLSRSSYNEQFF.

The chain is built from TRBV5-6 and TRBJ2-1. The germline CDR1 and CDR2 sequences are SGHDT and YYEEEE. The CDR3 consists of 14 residues. Here the CDR3 reads CASSLGDGYNEQFF.

The chain is built from TRBV11-2 and TRBJ2-7. Germline V lookup: CDR1 SGHAT, CDR2 FQNNGV. This CDR3 has 12 residues. The CDR3 is CASSLIWGEQYF.

The chain links TRBV11-2 to TRBJ2-5; TCRdb's D call, TRBD1, is unchecked because there is no DNA. Germline CDR1 SGHAT, CDR2 FQNNGV. The CDR3 extends over 16 amino acids. The CDR3 sequence: CASSTRSGDAIKTQYF.

V is TRBV4-3 and J is TRBJ2-7; TCRdb lists TRBD2, though no DNA is available to test this call. CDR1 LGHNA and CDR2 YSLEER come from the germline V gene. The CDR3 runs to 15 residues. CDR3 region: CASSQDQGHNYEQYF.

The chain has TRBV29-1 and TRBJ2-6; TCRdb's D call of TRBD1 is untestable without DNA. This CDR3 contains 14 residues. Germline V gives CDR1 SQVTM, CDR2 ANQGSEA. This CDR3 is CSAVGGSGANVLTF.

The chain combines TRBV7-2 with TRBJ2-1; without DNA, the TCRdb call of TRBD2 cannot be checked. This CDR3 is 16 amino acids long. Germline CDR1 is SGHTA and CDR2 is FQGNSA. The chain's CDR3 is CASSLNLRGGHNEQFF.

The chain has TRBV5-6 and TRBJ1-5. Per germline, CDR1 SGHDT and CDR2 YYEEEE. The CDR3 covers 17 residues. The CDR3 reads CASSLSSAEYSNQPQHF. Full variable domain (outside the CDR3, taken from reference TRBV5-6 and TRBJ1-5): DAGVTQSPTHLIKTRGQQVTLRCSPKSGHDTVSWYQQALGQGPQFIFQYYEEEERQRGNFPDRFSGHQFPNYSSELNVNALLLGDSALYLCASSLSSAEYSNQPQHFGDGTRLSIL.

The J gene is TRBJ2-2, the V gene TRBV29-1; TCRdb returns TRBD2, unconfirmable since there is no DNA. This CDR3 has 15 amino acids. Per the germline V gene, CDR1 is SQVTM and CDR2 is ANQGSEA. The CDR3 loop reads CSVVVDWPSAGELFF.

J is TRBJ2-7 and V is TRBV6-5; the D gene TCRdb calls, TRBD1, cannot be checked with no DNA. Per the germline V gene, CDR1 is MNHEY and CDR2 is SVGAGI. The length of the CDR3 is 16 residues. The chain's CDR3 is CASSVIGSRGYYEQYF.

V gene TRBV15 combines with J gene TRBJ2-1; TCRdb lists TRBD2, though no DNA is available to test this call. Germline V gene sequence: CDR1 LNHNV, CDR2 YYDKDF (reference sequence). CDR3 length: 19 residues. CDR3 residues: CATSRDRGELAGGDNEQFF.

The chain combines TRBV7-9 with TRBJ1-2; as DNA is missing, the TRBD1 call by TCRdb cannot be tested. Germline assignment: CDR1 SEHNR and CDR2 FQNEAQ (reference sequence). CDR3 size: 15 residues. CDR3 amino acids: CASSEPNRGLDGYTF. Variable domain in full (rest from reference TRBV7-9 and TRBJ1-2): DTGVSQNPRHKITKRGQNVTFRCDPISEHNRLYWYRQTLGQGPEFLTYFQNEAQLEKSRLLSDRFSAERPKGSFSTLEIQRTEQGDSAMYLCASSEPNRGLDGYTFGSGTRLTVV.

The chain joins TRBV4-3 to TRBJ2-7; the TCRdb D gene call, TRBD1, has no DNA to confirm it. The CDR3 is 13 amino acids. Germline loops: CDR1 LGHNA, CDR2 YSLEER. The chain's CDR3 is CASSQDTQQGRCF.

The chain is built from TRBV7-9 and TRBJ1-2; TCRdb's D gene call, TRBD1, goes unchecked for lack of DNA. Germline V gene data show CDR1 as SEHNR and CDR2 as FQNEAQ (reference sequence). The CDR3 length is 13 residues. CDR3 loop: CASSLGQDYGYTF.

This chain uses TRBV10-1 with TRBJ2-1; TCRdb selects TRBD2, and the lack of DNA leaves this call unchecked. CDR3 length: 17 residues. The V gene's germline CDR1 is WNHNN and CDR2 SYGVQD (reference sequence). The chain's CDR3 is CASSEQRPSGGYNEQFF.

This chain uses TRBV7-9 with TRBJ2-7; with no DNA, the TCRdb D assignment of TRBD1 cannot be verified. The CDR3 totals 14 residues. The V gene's germline CDR1 is SEHNR and CDR2 FQNEAQ (reference sequence). CDR3 loop: CASSLAGQHYEQYF.

The rearrangement joins TRBV7-6 to TRBJ2-2; without DNA, the TCRdb call of TRBD2 cannot be checked. This CDR3 has 13 amino acids. The germline V gene encodes CDR1 SGHVS and CDR2 FNYEAQ. CDR3 in amino acids: CASLAENTGELFF.

J is TRBJ2-7 and V is TRBV28; TCRdb gives TRBD1 as the D gene, but with no DNA this cannot be confirmed. Germline loops: CDR1 MDHEN, CDR2 SYDVKM. This CDR3 has 14 residues. The CDR3: CASTTLLEGYEQYF.

The chain has TRBV27 and TRBJ2-5; TCRdb gives TRBD1 as the D gene, but with no DNA this cannot be confirmed. CDR1 and CDR2 from the germline V gene are MNHEY and SMNVEV (reference sequence). The CDR3 length is 17 residues. CDR3 amino acids: CASSATSLGGGRETQYF.

The genes are TRBV12-3 or TRBV12-4 and TRBJ2-3; TCRdb picks TRBD1, but there is no DNA to check that call. The CDR3 totals 12 residues. The CDR3 loop is CATRGGTDTQYF.

This chain connects TRBV5-6 to TRBJ2-3; lacking DNA, the TRBD1 call made by TCRdb goes unchecked. From germline, CDR1 is SGHDT and CDR2 YYEEEE. This CDR3 region has 15 residues. CDR3 region: CASSFPGPDTDTQYF. Together with reference TRBV5-6 and TRBJ2-3, the CDR3 gives the full variable domain: DAGVTQSPTHLIKTRGQQVTLRCSPKSGHDTVSWYQQALGQGPQFIFQYYEEEERQRGNFPDRFSGHQFPNYSSELNVNALLLGDSALYLCASSFPGPDTDTQYFGPGTRLTVL.

The chain has TRBV4-1 and TRBJ2-7; no DNA is available, so the TRBD1 call from TCRdb remains unchecked. Germline values: CDR1 MGHRA, CDR2 YSYEKL. CDR3 length equals 14 residues. CDR3 sequence reads: CASSQGTLSYEQYF.

V and J are TRBV14 and TRBJ2-7; TCRdb lists TRBD2, though no DNA is available to test this call. The CDR3 sequence is 15 residues long. Per the germline V gene, CDR1 is SGHDN and CDR2 is FVKESK. CDR3 sequence: CASSQGLAGGYEQYF.